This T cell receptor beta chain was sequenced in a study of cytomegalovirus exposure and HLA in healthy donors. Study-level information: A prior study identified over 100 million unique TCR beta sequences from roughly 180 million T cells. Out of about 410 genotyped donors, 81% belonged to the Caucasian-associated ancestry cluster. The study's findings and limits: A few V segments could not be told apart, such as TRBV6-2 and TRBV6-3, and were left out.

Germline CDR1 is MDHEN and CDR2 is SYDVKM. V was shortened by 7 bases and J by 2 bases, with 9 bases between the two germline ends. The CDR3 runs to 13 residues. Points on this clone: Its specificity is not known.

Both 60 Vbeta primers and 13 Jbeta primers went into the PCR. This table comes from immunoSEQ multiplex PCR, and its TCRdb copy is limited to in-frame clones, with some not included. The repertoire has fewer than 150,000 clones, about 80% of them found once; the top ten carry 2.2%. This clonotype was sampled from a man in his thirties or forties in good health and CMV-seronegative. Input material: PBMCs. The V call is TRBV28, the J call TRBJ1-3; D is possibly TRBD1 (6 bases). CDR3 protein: CASNQGTGNTIYF. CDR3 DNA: TGTGCCAGCAATCAGGGGACTGGAAACACCATATATTTT.